The 8 T cell receptor beta chains presented below share a single source sample, sequenced in a study of shared clonotypes between healthy human individuals. Clones were read by immunoSEQ multiplex PCR, and TCRdb kept only the in-frame ones, dropping some. The repertoire holds approximately 530,000 clones, with 90% to 96% as singletons. Specimen: naive CD4+ T cells sorted from blood. Subset: CD45RA+ positively selected. These receptors all stem from a woman younger than 45 in good health.

The CDR3 region is CASGAVPNTGELFF. CDR3 DNA sequence: TGTGCCAGCGGGGCGGTTCCGAACACCGGGGAGCTGTTTTTT. This chain links TRBV2 with TRBJ2-2, with D perhaps TRBD1 (5 bases). Per germline, CDR1 SNHLY and CDR2 FYNNEI. The V gene lost 8 bases and the J gene lost 0 bases, with 10 bases spanning the gap. The CDR3 totals 14 residues.

The chain is built from TRBV5-1 and TRBJ2-3; D is uncertain. Germline V gene lookup returns CDR1 SGHRS and CDR2 YFSETQ. CDR3 length: 15 amino acids. Trimming cost V 1 base and J 0 bases, with 9 bases left between them. This CDR3 reads CASSLTDPSTDTQYF. The CDR3 DNA reads TGCGCCAGCAGCTTGACCGATCCTAGCACAGATACGCAGTATTTT.

The J gene is TRBJ1-6, the V gene TRBV5-4; 8 bases agree with TRBD1. CDR3 length: 17 amino acids. Germline CDR1 reads SGHNT; CDR2 reads YYREEE (reference sequence). V lost 4 bases and J lost 0; bases outside the gene matches: 6. CDR3: CASSLWTGSSYNSPLHF. CDR3 DNA sequence: TGTGCCAGCAGCCTGTGGACAGGGAGCTCCTATAATTCACCCCTCCACTTT.

V gene TRBV7-9 combines with J gene TRBJ2-7; possible D gene TRBD1, 5 bases. Trimming stripped 5 bases from V and 4 bases from J, with 15 bases between. CDR3 length: 14 residues. Germline CDR1 is SEHNR and CDR2 is FQNEAQ (reference sequence). This CDR3 is CASSPTGRGYEQYF. The CDR3 DNA reads as TGTGCCAGCAGCCCTACTGGTAGGGGATACGAGCAGTACTTC.

The gene calls are TRBV2 and TRBJ1-5; D is uncertain. Germline CDR1 is SNHLY and CDR2 is FYNNEI. V lost 6 bases and J 0 bases, leaving 9 bases between the germline ends. CDR3 length: 14 amino acids. CDR3 nucleotides: TGTGCCAGCAGCCTGGATTCTAGCAATCAGCCCCAGCATTTT. Its protein product is CASSLDSSNQPQHF.

In regard to this clone: It is unclear where the CDR3 begins or ends on the DNA, so no DNA is shown, and the CDR3 is as TCRdb lists it. The rearrangement joins TRBV5-1 to TRBJ2-2; TRBD1 reflects the table's D call only, with no check against the DNA. The germline V gene has CDR1 SGHRS and CDR2 YFSETQ. With termini counted, the CDR3 has 18 amino acids. The CDR3 loop is CASSHPDKNTLGTGELFF.

The V gene is TRBV10-1, the J gene TRBJ2-3; 13 nucleotides agree with TRBD2. V lost 3 bases to trimming and J lost 1 base; unmatched junction nucleotides: 10. The CDR3 totals 19 residues. Germline V gene sequence: CDR1 WNHNN, CDR2 SYGVQD (reference sequence). Here the CDR3 DNA reads TGCGCCAGCAGTGATGGACTAGCGGGAGTTCAGGGCCGCACAGATACGCAGTATTTT. Protein: CASSDGLAGVQGRTDTQYF.

This clone was counted once. This sequence joins TRBV18 and TRBJ1-4; TRBD1 might be the D (5 bases). The germline gives CDR1 KGHSH, CDR2 LQKENI. CDR3 length: 15 residues. With 5 bases removed from V and 7 bases from J, the gap between germline ends came to 17 bases. CDR3 in amino acids: CASSSTTAKGEKLFF. In nucleotides, the CDR3 is TGTGCCAGCTCATCAACGACAGCCAAGGGTGAAAAACTGTTTTTT.